This T cell receptor beta chain is from a study of blood T cell repertoires in COVID-19. The CDR3 runs 18 residues. V was pared by 0 bases and J by 2 bases, with 10 bases of the junction left unmatched. From germline, CDR1 is SGHNT and CDR2 YYREEE (reference sequence). The protocol was immunoSEQ multiplex PCR, while the TCRdb copy is restricted to in-frame clones and leaves out a portion. Among roughly 260,000 clones listed, around four fifths were seen once. Sequenced material: peripheral blood. The TCR comes from a woman in her 70s with acute or convalescent COVID-19. The V call is TRBV5-4, the J call TRBJ1-3, with 8 nucleotides matching TRBD1. CDR3 sequence: CASSLGFGQGSPGNTIYF. Written as DNA, the CDR3 is TGTGCCAGCAGCTTGGGTTTTGGACAGGGATCGCCTGGAAACACCATATATTTT.